The 22 T cell receptor beta chains below come from one sample, sequenced in a study of cytomegalovirus exposure and HLA in healthy donors. Primers included in the PCR were 60 Vbeta and 13 Jbeta primers. Produced via immunoSEQ multiplex PCR; TCRdb's table is partial and in-frame only. This sample has 130,000 or so clones, with roughly three quarters found just once. Sequenced material: PBMCs. These receptors all come from a woman aged 60-70 years in good health and CMV-seronegative.

This sequence joins TRBV7-8 and TRBJ2-7; 9 bases agree with TRBD1. Germline loops: CDR1 SGHVS, CDR2 FQNEAQ. This CDR3 is 15 amino acids long. V gave up 5 bases and J gave up 3 bases; unmatched junction bases: 8. CDR3 nucleotides: TGTGCCAGCAGCAGTAGGGGACAGGGAGGCTACGAGCAGTACTTC. It codes for CASSSRGQGGYEQYF.

The V and J genes are TRBV10-2 and TRBJ2-7, with 10 bases identical to TRBD1. V gave up 3 bases and J gave up 6 bases; unmatched junction bases: 8. CDR1 and CDR2 from the germline V gene are WSHSY and SAAADI. CDR3 length: 15 amino acids. CDR3 in amino acids: CASSDRGTGVAEQYF. The CDR3 DNA sequence: TGCGCCAGCAGTGATCGGGGGACAGGGGTAGCCGAGCAGTACTTC.

The CDR3 region has the DNA TGTGCCAGCAGGGCCACGACAGGGATCGAGCAGTTCTTC. Translated: CASRATTGIEQFF. The J gene is TRBJ2-1, the V gene TRBV6-1; TRBD1 aligns across 7 bases. Germline CDR1 and CDR2: MNHNS and SASEGT. This CDR3 has 13 amino acids. V was clipped by 6 bases and J by 10 bases; unmatched bases: 9.

The chain joins TRBV5-1 to TRBJ1-6; D is unresolved. This CDR3 contains 14 residues. The V gene's germline CDR1 is SGHRS and CDR2 YFSETQ. Trimming shortened V by 6 bases and J by 0 bases, and 7 bases separated the two germline ends. CDR3 nucleotides: TGCGCCAGCAAAATGAGCTCCTATAATTCACCCCTCCACTTT. Its protein product is CASKMSSYNSPLHF.

The V and J genes are TRBV7-9 and TRBJ1-2; D not certain. The ends were cut back, 1 base at V and 8 bases at J, with 11 bases in the middle. This CDR3 spans 13 amino acids. CDR1 and CDR2 from the germline V gene are SEHNR and FQNEAQ (reference sequence). The CDR3 is CASSLGSSGGYTF. The CDR3 bases are TGTGCCAGCAGCTTAGGGTCCAGCGGGGGCTACACCTTC.

The gene calls are TRBV5-1 and TRBJ1-4; 10 bases are shared with TRBD1. V trimming: 7 bases; J trimming: 7 bases; junction bases outside the gene matches: 10. Per germline, CDR1 SGHRS and CDR2 YFSETQ. The CDR3 is 15 amino acids. CDR3 region: CASSLGGTGVEKLFF. The CDR3 region has the DNA TGCGCCAGCTCTCTGGGGGGGACAGGGGTTGAAAAACTGTTTTTT.

This clone appeared a single time. The chain uses TRBV4-1 and TRBJ2-3; D is perhaps TRBD2 (6 bases). With 4 bases removed from V and 4 bases from J, the gap between germline ends came to 15 bases. The CDR3 spans 15 residues. Germline V gives CDR1 MGHRA, CDR2 YSYEKL. CDR3 sequence reads: CASSRVAAESDTQYF. In DNA, the CDR3 is TGCGCCAGCAGCCGCGTAGCGGCGGAGTCAGATACGCAGTATTTT.

This chain links TRBV5-1 with TRBJ2-1; the match to TRBD1 covers 7 bases. The V and J ends lost 0 bases and 3 bases, in that order; junction bases with no gene match: 3. The CDR3 is 15 residues long. Germline V gives CDR1 SGHRS, CDR2 YFSETQ. CDR3 nucleotides: TGCGCCAGCAGCTTGGGAGGGGGCGGCTACAATGAGCAGTTCTTC. Protein product: CASSLGGGGYNEQFF.

The gene calls are TRBV6-6 and TRBJ1-1; no reliable D call. V was shortened by 0 bases and J by 4 bases, with 6 bases between the two germline ends. In germline, CDR1 is MNHNY, CDR2 SVGAGI (reference sequence). The CDR3 is 13 amino acids. CDR3 amino acids: CASSYSTGTEAFF. DNA of the CDR3: TGTGCCAGCAGTTACTCTACCGGCACTGAAGCTTTCTTT.

J is TRBJ2-1 and V is TRBV2; weak D call: TRBD2 (5 bases). Germline V gene lookup returns CDR1 SNHLY and CDR2 FYNNEI. This CDR3 comprises 12 residues. The V end lost 7 bases, the J end lost 9 bases, and 13 bases lay between the germline ends. The CDR3 DNA follows: TGTGCCAGCACCTCGGGGAGCTTTGAGCAGTTCTTC. It specifies CASTSGSFEQFF.

This clone was recorded a few times. CDR3: CASSQETRGVNRPEKLFF. CDR3 bases: TGCGCCAGCAGCCAAGAAACCAGGGGTGTAAACAGGCCGGAAAAACTGTTTTTT. The chain combines TRBV4-1 with TRBJ1-4; tentative D call: TRBD1 (6 bases). The ends were cut back, 0 bases at V and 8 bases at J, with 22 bases in the middle. The CDR3 loop spans 18 amino acids. Germline-derived CDR1 and CDR2 are MGHRA and YSYEKL.

The chain links TRBV30 to TRBJ2-1; TRBD2 matches at 13 bases. CDR3 length: 14 amino acids. The trim removed 4 bases at V and 8 bases at J, leaving 5 bases unmatched. CDR1 GTSNPN and CDR2 SVGIG come from the germline V gene (reference sequence). The chain's CDR3 is CAWNLGLAGDEQFF. The CDR3 region has the DNA TGTGCCTGGAACCTAGGACTAGCGGGAGATGAGCAGTTCTTC.

With respect to this clone: Germline and junction disagree at one end, which may indicate a read error. The chain recombines TRBV6-5 with TRBJ2-7; D possibly corresponds to TRBD2 (5 bases). CDR3 length equals 13 residues. From germline, CDR1 is MNHEY and CDR2 SVGAGI. The CDR3 DNA reads as TGTGCCAGCAGTACCCTCGGGGTCTACGGGCAGTACTTC. This gives the protein CASSTLGVYGQYF.

This sequence joins TRBV27 and TRBJ2-1, with a possible D match to TRBD2 (6 bases). Germline lookup yields CDR1 MNHEY and CDR2 SMNVEV (reference sequence). The germline V and J ends were trimmed by 3 bases and 4 bases, with 10 bases remaining between them. The CDR3 is 14 residues long. The CDR3 loop reads CASSLPGGYNEQFF. CDR3 coding DNA: TGTGCCAGCAGTTTGCCCGGGGGATACAATGAGCAGTTCTTC.

This clone was detected once. This rearrangement joins TRBV5-1 to TRBJ2-2; weak D call: TRBD2 (5 bases). The CDR3 sequence is 16 residues long. The germline gives CDR1 SGHRS, CDR2 YFSETQ. V gave up 4 bases and J gave up 3 bases, with 16 bases separating them. DNA of the CDR3: TGCGCCAGCAGCCTCTTGGCGGGCCGAGACACCGGGGAGCTGTTTTTT. It translates to CASSLLAGRDTGELFF.

V usage is TRBV25-1 and J usage is TRBJ2-7; tentatively, D is TRBD2 (6 bases). Trimming removed 5 bases at V and 5 bases at J, with 16 bases between. This CDR3 has 14 amino acids. The germline V gene has CDR1 MGHDK and CDR2 SYGVNS. The CDR3 loop reads CASSYPWGEDEQYF. In DNA, the CDR3 is TGTGCCAGCAGTTACCCATGGGGGGAGGACGAGCAGTACTTC.

The V gene is TRBV9, the J gene TRBJ2-5; no clear D. Trimming pared 0 bases from V and 5 bases from J, leaving 17 bases between. The CDR3 consists of 16 residues. Per the germline V gene, CDR1 is SGDLS and CDR2 is YYNGEE. CDR3 loop: CASSVGRQAALETQYF. The CDR3 DNA sequence: TGTGCCAGCAGCGTAGGAAGGCAGGCAGCTCTGGAGACCCAGTACTTC.

The J gene is TRBJ1-5, the V gene TRBV28; no clear D. The ends were cut back, 4 bases at V and 7 bases at J, with 11 bases in the middle. The germline CDR1 and CDR2 sequences are MDHEN and SYDVKM. This CDR3 has 13 residues. CDR3 protein: CASSSGLTQPQHF. The CDR3 DNA reads TGTGCCAGCAGTTCAGGACTAACACAGCCCCAGCATTTT.

This clone has a handful of counts. The chain has TRBV30 and TRBJ1-1; D gene ambiguous. The CDR3 extends over 15 amino acids. The V end was cut by 4 bases, the J end by 0 bases, with 15 bases between. Germline V gene lookup returns CDR1 GTSNPN and CDR2 SVGIG (reference sequence). The CDR3 coding sequence is TGTGCCTGGATCTCACGTAACGGGGTGAACACTGAAGCTTTCTTT. Its protein product is CAWISRNGVNTEAFF.

The chain carries TRBV18 and TRBJ2-5; D not resolved. The CDR3 totals 13 residues. In germline, CDR1 is KGHSH, CDR2 LQKENI. Deletions cut 5 bases from V and 1 base from J, with 8 bases between. This chain's CDR3 is CASSAGLQETQYF. CDR3 sequence (DNA): TGTGCCAGCTCAGCTGGGCTCCAAGAGACCCAGTACTTC.

The V gene is TRBV11-2, the J gene TRBJ1-2; no firm D call. V gave up 0 bases and J gave up 7 bases, with 18 bases separating them. From germline, CDR1 is SGHAT and CDR2 FQNNGV. The length of the CDR3 is 16 residues. CDR3 DNA sequence: TGTGCCAGCAGCTTAGATCTAAGAGAGCAAACTTTTGGCTACACCTTC. It is translated as CASSLDLREQTFGYTF. The full variable domain, rest sourced from reference TRBV11-2 and TRBJ1-2, is EAGVAQSPRYKIIEKRQSVAFWCNPISGHATLYWYQQILGQGPKLLIQFQNNGVVDDSQLPKDRFSAERLKGVDSTLKIQPAKLEDSAVYLCASSLDLREQTFGYTFGSGTRLTVV.

The J gene is TRBJ2-3, the V gene TRBV7-3, with TRBD2 identical over 7 bases. Trimming cost V 5 bases and J 8 bases; bases outside gene matches: 7. There are 13 residues in the CDR3. Germline CDR1 is SGHTA and CDR2 is FQGTGA. The CDR3 is CASSPSGTGTQYF. CDR3 DNA sequence: TGTGCCAGCAGCCCAAGCGGGACGGGTACGCAGTATTTT.